This T cell receptor beta chain was obtained from a study of post-analysis software for immune sequencing data. As for the study in general: The cohort encompassed relapsing-remitting, secondary progressive and progressive-relapsing multiple sclerosis disease courses.

Remarks on this clonotype: The target antigen is unknown. The junction does not match germline at one end; this may be a read error.

Each TCR beta cDNA library carried unique molecular identifiers. Around 460,000 cDNA molecules came from around 1 to 10 million T cells. From the PCR reads, TCRdb called clonotypes with MiXCR, one entry per CDR3 protein. The repertoire holds roughly 620,000 distinct CDR3 sequences, with roughly two fifths as singletons. Study outcomes and limitations: Comparison with controls showed significantly lower normalized Chao1 diversity in multiple sclerosis patients. Samples from a shared batch, those prepared together, strongly co-clustered by F measure. Patients carried several TRBV segments more frequently than controls did, and TRBV5-6, TRBV5-1 and TRBV20-1 were among them.

This CDR3 has 15 residues. Germline CDR1 and CDR2: SGHVS and FNYEAQ. Sequenced: blood. This receptor was taken from a girl aged 10-17 years with multiple sclerosis. This chain connects TRBV7-6 to TRBJ1-2, with D perhaps TRBD1 (6 bases). CDR3 loop: CASSLEQGLFYGHTF. CDR3 DNA: TGTGCCAGCAGCTTGGAACAGGGACTTTTCTATGGCCACACCTTC.